This TCR beta chain was sequenced for a study of human T cells and chemical hapten exposure (dated by TCRdb to the early 2020s). Regarding the study in general: For sensitization, 2% DPC in acetone was applied to a 2 cm by 2 cm area of upper inner arm skin. Patch testing on the upper back used Finn chambers containing 0.01% DPC, with scoring done after 6 days according to International Contact Dermatitis Research Group standards. Blood for TCR sequencing was provided by twenty-nine alopecia patients at one to four time points (pre-sensitization, 2, 6 and 24 weeks). Peripheral blood TCR repertoire changes were tracked in vivo in alopecia patients during primary and secondary sensitization to the hapten diphenylcyclopropenone (DPC). The libraries were sequenced as a pool, and the TCR yield per sample differed mostly because of small variations in library volumes within the pool. Blood samples were taken from patients before sensitization (week 0) and at 2, 6 and about 24 weeks after DPC sensitization. Alopecia areata with under or over 50% scalp involvement, alopecia totalis and alopecia universalis were represented in the patient cohort, which was mostly female. Throughout the approximately 25-week study period, patients were also given weekly therapeutic DPC doses on the scalp. Overall study outcomes, separate from this receptor: Repeated subsampling changed both the strength of the expansion versus patch-test correlation and the threshold at which that correlation became significant. Alopecia, a presumed autoimmune disease, was present in all patients, so the immune response of the patients might differ from that of healthy individuals. DPC sensitization did not change how many TCRs were above 1 in 1000 frequency, and no evidence was found of alterations in global repertoire structure. A positive correlation was found between the number of PT1 expanded TCRs and patch test score, with significance reached at thresholds 8, 16 and 32 but not 4. Significantly more large CDR3 similarity clusters were formed by expanded TCRs than by pre-sensitization or healthy control sets, consistent with antigen-driven responses.

From the germline V gene (reference sequence), CDR1 is SEHNR and CDR2 is FQNEAQ. Trimming removed 4 bases from V and 1 base from J, leaving 7 bases between the germline ends. Including the terminal cysteine and phenylalanine, the CDR3 comprises 13 residues. Only CDR3 DNA remains: 39 bases, in frame from the first base. This clonotype was detected ten times or more. Its antigen is currently not known. No much larger clonotype is one base removed from it; base qualities were not supplied. In light of the paper, this sample's time point label describes: pre-sensitization, week 0. This specimen's treatment or condition label, per the study, means: therapeutic diphenylcyclopropenone sensitization with weekly scalp DPC. At each patch-test visit, blood was drawn before the patch test was applied. Patients were eligible if aged 18 to 70, diagnosed with alopecia and judged suitable for DPC therapy, and pregnant patients were excluded. Total RNA was isolated from unfractionated whole blood collected in Tempus Blood RNA tubes.

Libraries were made using RACE. For sequencing, a NextSeq 500 was employed. During library preparation, unique molecular identifiers were attached to individual cDNA molecules so that TCRs could be counted quantitatively and reproducibly. Both TCR alpha and TCR beta chains were sequenced from each blood RNA sample. Per the original workflow: A median of around 96,000 TCRs per sample was observed, with a range of 23,224 to 690,600. V, J and CDR3 annotation of the TCR reads was performed with the Decombinator software suite. For the PS versus PT1 abundance plots, all samples were subsampled to the same number of TCRs (28,000). Expanded TCRs were defined as absent before sensitization and observed at least eight times at the 2-week time point. The public sequencing data were trimmed at Q25 with fastp and processed into clonotypes with MiXCR by TCRdb, which kept only in-frame beta chains. A single entry per CDR3 protein holds the most common genes and DNA from its merged rows. The V and J calls reflect TCRdb's pipeline rather than the authors' work. This sample is represented by more than 300,000 distinct CDR3 sequences; approximately 5.8% of them were singletons. The top ten clonotypes cover about 8.7% of the sample.

The TCR comes from a woman younger than 35 with alopecia areata. Some clones in this sample may be carry-over from other donors' samples. The rearranged chain carries TRBV7-9 and TRBJ2-5; the D gene is not confidently resolved. The sequencing here drew on whole blood, taken in connection with sensitization to the hapten diphenylcyclopropenone (DPC). The sequenced DNA: TGTGCCAGCAGCTCACAGCCCCAAGAGACCCAGTACTTC. It encodes CASSSQPQETQYF.